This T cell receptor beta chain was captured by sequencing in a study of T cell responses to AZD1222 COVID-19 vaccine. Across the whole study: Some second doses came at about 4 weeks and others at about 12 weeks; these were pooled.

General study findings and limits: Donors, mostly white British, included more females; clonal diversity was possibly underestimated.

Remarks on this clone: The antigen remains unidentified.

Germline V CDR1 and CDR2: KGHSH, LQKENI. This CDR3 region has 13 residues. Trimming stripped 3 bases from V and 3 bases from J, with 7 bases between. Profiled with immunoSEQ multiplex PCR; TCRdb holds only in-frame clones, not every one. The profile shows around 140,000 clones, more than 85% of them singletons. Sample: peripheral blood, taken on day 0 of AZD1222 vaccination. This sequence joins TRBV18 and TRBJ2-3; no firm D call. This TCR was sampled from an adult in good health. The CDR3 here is CASSPQDTDTQYF. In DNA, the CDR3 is TGTGCCAGCTCACCTCAAGATACAGATACGCAGTATTTT.